The source of this TCR beta chain is a study of beta chain features in type 1 diabetes. Looking at the study overall: No patient-donor differences in age, gender, total cells or subset yield. Study-level points and caveats: TCRB CDR3 length was moderately but significantly reduced in all four CD4+ subsets of Type 1 diabetes patients. The naive, central memory and Treg TCRB repertoires looked more alike in patients than they did in healthy donors.

All of the sorted populations showed purity greater than 95%. As regards this clone: The antigen remains unidentified.

This CDR3 has 12 amino acids. Trimming stripped 5 bases from V and 14 bases from J, with 16 bases between. CDR1 LNHDA and CDR2 SQIVND come from the germline V gene (reference sequence). Investigators reverse transcribed all isolated RNA, so they sequenced expressed TCRB transcripts. The assay was immunoSEQ multiplex PCR, and TCRdb's table has in-frame clones only and misses some. The sample lists about 740,000 clones, around an eighth occurring once. The specimen sequenced was naive CD4+ T cells from blood. The chain links TRBV19 to TRBJ2-1, with D possibly TRBD2 on 5 matching bases. The sequence was obtained from a man younger than 35 with type 1 diabetes. CDR3 amino acids: CASSFTDAGKFF. The CDR3 region has the DNA TGTGCCAGTAGTTTTACGGACGCCGGGAAGTTCTTC.